The 27 T cell receptor beta chains listed next were all sequenced from one sample in a study of T cells expressing NK-cell markers. Each CDR3 protein gets one entry in TCRdb, which reprocessed the 5' RACE reads and gives no DNA. Recorded for this sample: approximately 150,000 distinct CDR3 sequences. Sequences were obtained from blood T cells: a sorted CD56 or NKG2C T cell subset, CD4+ or CD8+ T cells, or bulk PBMC T cells (not recorded which). These receptors were obtained from a woman aged 18 to 69 in good health.

This chain joins TRBV6-1 and TRBJ1-2. CDR1 is MNHNS, CDR2 SASEGT, per germline. The CDR3 consists of 13 residues. The CDR3 loop reads CASIFQGSFGYTF.

This chain connects TRBV25-1 to TRBJ2-5; TCRdb lists TRBD2, though no DNA is available to test this call. CDR1 is MGHDK and CDR2 is SYGVNS in the germline V gene. The CDR3 totals 15 residues. The CDR3 is CASSARLGASETQYF.

The CDR3 sequence: CASSFGRGDTQYF. This chain joins TRBV10-2 and TRBJ2-3; absent DNA, TCRdb's TRBD1 call cannot be checked. This CDR3 comprises 13 residues. CDR1 and CDR2 from the germline V gene are WSHSY and SAAADI.

The chain has TRBV3-1 and TRBJ1-1; with no DNA, the TCRdb D assignment of TRBD1 cannot be verified. This CDR3 spans 12 amino acids. The V gene's germline CDR1 is LGHDT and CDR2 YNNKEL (reference sequence). The CDR3 is CASSLRGTEAFF.

This rearrangement joins TRBV25-1 to TRBJ2-3; the TCRdb call, TRBD2, lacks DNA for checking. Germline V gene lookup returns CDR1 MGHDK and CDR2 SYGVNS. CDR3 size: 14 residues. CDR3 sequence reads: CASNQGSGSHTQYF.

The chain combines TRBV5-1 with TRBJ2-3; TCRdb's assignment of TRBD1 cannot be checked, as there is no DNA. CDR3 length: 19 amino acids. From germline, CDR1 is SGHRS and CDR2 YFSETQ. The CDR3 here is CASRSGPRQKIDLTDTQYF.

The chain is built from TRBV7-9 and TRBJ2-3; the D gene TCRdb calls, TRBD2, cannot be checked with no DNA. CDR1 SEHNR and CDR2 FQNEAQ come from the germline V gene (reference sequence). CDR3 length: 14 amino acids. CDR3 region: CASSAGGGTDTQYF.

The chain has TRBV7-3 and TRBJ2-1. The CDR3 extends over 13 amino acids. Germline values: CDR1 SGHTA, CDR2 FQGTGA. CDR3 in amino acids: CASSLSSYNEQFF. The full variable domain, its missing parts supplied by reference TRBV7-3 and TRBJ2-1, is GAGVSQTPSNKVTEKGKYVELRCDPISGHTALYWYRQSLGQGPEFLIYFQGTGAADDSGLPNDRFFAVRPEGSVSTLKIQRTERGDSAVYLCASSLSSYNEQFFGPGTRLTVL.

V is TRBV7-9 and J is TRBJ1-6. Germline-derived CDR1 and CDR2 are SEHNR and FQNEAQ (reference sequence). The CDR3 is 15 residues long. The CDR3 spells CASSLGARNNSPLHF. Using reference TRBV7-9 and TRBJ1-6 for the parts outside the CDR3, the full variable domain is DTGVSQNPRHKITKRGQNVTFRCDPISEHNRLYWYRQTLGQGPEFLTYFQNEAQLEKSRLLSDRFSAERPKGSFSTLEIQRTEQGDSAMYLCASSLGARNNSPLHFGNGTRLTVT.

The CDR3: CSAIVAGANNEQFF. The V and J genes are TRBV20-1 and TRBJ2-1; TCRdb lists TRBD1, though no DNA is available to test this call. Germline assignment: CDR1 DFQATT and CDR2 SNEGSKA (reference sequence). The CDR3 is 14 residues long.

The genes are TRBV28 and TRBJ1-6; TCRdb lists TRBD1, though no DNA is available to test this call. The CDR3 is 15 amino acids. The germline CDR1 and CDR2 sequences are MDHEN and SYDVKM. The CDR3 region is CASSSHTGGNSPLHF.

This rearrangement joins TRBV5-1 to TRBJ2-3; the D gene TCRdb calls, TRBD1, cannot be checked with no DNA. CDR3 size: 16 residues. Germline V gives CDR1 SGHRS, CDR2 YFSETQ. CDR3: CASSITSRGGTDTQYF.

V gene TRBV5-5 combines with J gene TRBJ1-2. This CDR3 is built from 12 residues. Germline V CDR1 and CDR2: SGHKS, YYEKEE (reference sequence). The CDR3 loop is CASSLLGYGYTF.

The J gene is TRBJ1-5, the V gene TRBV6-5; TCRdb selects TRBD1, and the lack of DNA leaves this call unchecked. Germline-derived CDR1 and CDR2 are MNHEY and SVGAGI. CDR3 length equals 14 residues. The CDR3 reads CASSYTGGDQPQHF.

The chain joins TRBV9 to TRBJ2-1; TCRdb reports TRBD2, a call that lacks DNA to check it against. CDR3 length equals 15 residues. Per germline, CDR1 SGDLS and CDR2 YYNGEE. CDR3 loop: CASSVEVAGEREQFF.

The chain has TRBV5-1 and TRBJ2-5; TCRdb names TRBD2, which stays unverified in the absence of DNA. The CDR3 consists of 16 residues. Germline V lookup: CDR1 SGHRS, CDR2 YFSETQ. CDR3: CASSLRAGITYETQYF.

The genes are TRBV3-1 and TRBJ2-5; lacking DNA, the TRBD2 call made by TCRdb goes unchecked. The CDR3 is made up of 18 amino acids. In germline, CDR1 is LGHDT, CDR2 YNNKEL (reference sequence). The CDR3 spells CASSQDPTSGRAWETQYF.

The chain links TRBV6-2 or TRBV6-3 to TRBJ2-3; TCRdb gives TRBD1 as the D gene, but with no DNA this cannot be confirmed. This CDR3 is 19 amino acids long. Looked up from germline, CDR1 is MNHEY and CDR2 is SVGEGT. The CDR3 sequence is CASSYRTTGEGALTDTQYF.

This chain links TRBV19 with TRBJ1-5; TCRdb lists TRBD1, though no DNA is available to test this call. CDR3 length equals 15 residues. CDR1 is LNHDA and CDR2 is SQIVND in the germline V gene (reference sequence). The CDR3 sequence is CASSIAGQGVQPQHF.

The V call is TRBV3-1, the J call TRBJ2-2; the TCRdb call, TRBD2, lacks DNA for checking. Germline V gene sequence: CDR1 LGHDT, CDR2 YNNKEL (reference sequence). The CDR3 contains 14 residues. This CDR3 reads CASSGLLNTGELFF.

The V gene is TRBV12-3 or TRBV12-4, the J gene TRBJ2-1; with no DNA, the TCRdb D assignment of TRBD1 cannot be verified. This CDR3 has 14 residues. The CDR3 loop is CASSFAGGRDEQFF.

The J gene is TRBJ2-3, the V gene TRBV20-1; TCRdb lists TRBD1, though no DNA is available to test this call. This CDR3 is 15 amino acids long. Germline V CDR1 and CDR2: DFQATT, SNEGSKA (reference sequence). The CDR3 loop reads CSAGGAGSSTDTQYF.

The V gene is TRBV29-1, the J gene TRBJ2-2. The CDR3 contains 13 residues. Germline lookup yields CDR1 SQVTM and CDR2 ANQGSEA. CDR3 sequence reads: CSVLKGNTGELFF.

The gene calls are TRBV2 and TRBJ1-2. Germline loops: CDR1 SNHLY, CDR2 FYNNEI. The CDR3 contains 13 residues. The chain's CDR3 is CASSGQTNYGYTF.

The chain joins TRBV2 to TRBJ2-1. CDR1 and CDR2 (germline): SNHLY, FYNNEI. The CDR3 sequence is 15 residues long. CDR3 amino acids: CASSVLATSYNEQFF.

The V and J genes are TRBV28 and TRBJ2-3; there is no DNA to check the TCRdb D call of TRBD1. The CDR3 runs to 15 residues. Germline V gene lookup returns CDR1 MDHEN and CDR2 SYDVKM. CDR3 region: CASSQTGTRGDTQYF.

V is TRBV5-1 and J is TRBJ1-2. There are 15 residues in the CDR3. Germline assignment: CDR1 SGHRS and CDR2 YFSETQ. The CDR3 region is CASSLSERRTYGYTF.